The following is a T cell receptor (beta chain) sequence with its context. Unique molecular identifiers were built into the TCRbeta library. One entry per CDR3 protein results from TCRdb running MiXCR on the PCR reads. The sample has some 520,000 distinct CDR3 sequences; about 30% are singletons. This CDR3 is 15 amino acids long. V lost 2 bases and J lost 6; bases outside the gene matches: 6. CDR1 and CDR2 (germline): DFQATT, SNEGSKA (reference sequence). These data come from a study of T-cell reconstitution after alpha-beta-depleted transplantation in children. The gene calls are TRBV20-1 and TRBJ1-5, with TRBD1 matching 11 bases. The clonotype comes from a human donor who donated a stem cell graft to a child with aplastic anemia. The sequenced sample was PBMCs from the stem cell graft donor, obtained from the stem cell graft. The CDR3 DNA sequence: TGCAGTGCTAGATCCAGGACAGGGGGCACTCAGCCCCAGCATTTT. This translates into CSARSRTGGTQPQHF.